A single sample gave rise to the 27 T cell receptor beta chains below, sequenced in a study of neurological immune-mediated disorders. Via MiXCR, TCRdb re-called the 5' RACE reads, giving one row per CDR3 protein. The table shows tens of thousands of distinct CDR3 sequences, with 10% occurring only once. Sequences were obtained from PBMCs. These receptors were obtained from a man aged 35 to 55 in good health.

There are many counts of this clonotype. The rearrangement links TRBV7-2 to TRBJ2-7, with 11 nucleotides matching TRBD2. Trimming removed 5 bases from V and 3 bases from J; junction bases left unmatched: 12. Looked up from germline, CDR1 is SGHTA and CDR2 is FQGNSA. The CDR3 loop spans 17 amino acids. CDR3 DNA sequence: TGTGCCAGCAGCGCCCTCCCGGGACTAGCGGCCCACTACGAGCAGTACTTC. Translating it yields CASSALPGLAAHYEQYF.

This clonotype was recorded many times. The chain uses TRBV5-1 and TRBJ2-3, with D possibly TRBD2 on 6 matching bases. V lost 1 base and J lost 2, with 11 bases in between. CDR1 and CDR2 from the germline V gene are SGHRS and YFSETQ. The length of the CDR3 is 15 residues. DNA of the CDR3: TGCGCCAGCAGCTTGTGGGCGGGAACCACAGATACGCAGTATTTT. Protein sequence: CASSLWAGTTDTQYF.

The genes are TRBV20-1 and TRBJ2-7, with 8 bases that match TRBD2. Germline CDR1 is DFQATT and CDR2 is SNEGSKA (reference sequence). Unmatched junction bases numbered 7, after V lost 5 bases and J lost 7 bases. This CDR3 has 12 residues. CDR3 residues: CSASGGRREQYF. DNA for the CDR3: TGCAGTGCTTCGGGGGGGCGTAGGGAGCAGTACTTC.

This clonotype was seen ten or more times. This chain uses TRBV5-1 with TRBJ1-5, with 7 bases identical to TRBD1. J lost 5 bases, V lost 0 bases, and 5 bases had no gene match. Germline V lookup: CDR1 SGHRS, CDR2 YFSETQ. The CDR3 is 15 residues long. CDR3 sequence (DNA): TGCGCCAGCAGCTTGGACCCAGGGGGAGATCAGCCCCAGCATTTT. As protein: CASSLDPGGDQPQHF. The full variable domain, its missing parts supplied by reference TRBV5-1 and TRBJ1-5, is KAGVTQTPRYLIKTRGQQVTLSCSPISGHRSVSWYQQTPGQGLQFLFEYFSETQRNKGNFPGRFSGRQFSNSRSEMNVSTLELGDSALYLCASSLDPGGDQPQHFGDGTRLSIL.

This clonotype was counted ten times or more. The chain couples TRBV20-1 to TRBJ1-1; D may be TRBD1 (5 bases). V was cut by 3 bases and J by 2 bases, with 10 bases left in between. This CDR3 has 13 residues. Per germline, CDR1 DFQATT and CDR2 SNEGSKA (reference sequence). The DNA for the CDR3 is TGCAGTGCTAGTCTACAGGTAAACACTGAAGCTTTCTTT. This encodes CSASLQVNTEAFF.

At least ten counts were recorded for this clonotype. The V and J genes are TRBV15 and TRBJ1-1; 7 bases match TRBD1. This CDR3 contains 15 residues. V lost 4 bases, J lost 4 bases, and 9 bases stayed unmatched. Germline loops: CDR1 LNHNV, CDR2 YYDKDF (reference sequence). The CDR3 DNA sequence: TGTGCCACCAGCACTCGACAGGGATTCCTCACTGAAGCTTTCTTT. Translating it yields CATSTRQGFLTEAFF.

This clonotype was detected many times. The V call is TRBV12-3 or TRBV12-4, the J call TRBJ2-1; no clear D gene. V was cut by 2 bases and J by 0 bases, with 8 bases left in between. The CDR3 extends over 15 amino acids. The CDR3 DNA sequence: TGTGCCAGCAGTTTACGAGCGAGCTCCTACAATGAGCAGTTCTTC. Residues: CASSLRASSYNEQFF.

This chain connects TRBV28 to TRBJ1-4; perhaps TRBD1 as D (5 bases). Trimming shortened V by 7 bases and J by 10 bases, and 16 bases separated the two germline ends. The V gene's germline CDR1 is MDHEN and CDR2 SYDVKM. The CDR3 runs 13 residues. Here the CDR3 DNA reads TGTGCCAGCATCCCCAGGGCAACGGGAAAACTGTTTTTT. Encoded protein: CASIPRATGKLFF.

This clonotype was detected ten times or more. The rearrangement links TRBV20-1 to TRBJ1-4; 8 bases align to TRBD1. J lost 7 bases, V lost 3 bases, and 7 bases had no gene match. Looked up from germline, CDR1 is DFQATT and CDR2 is SNEGSKA (reference sequence). The CDR3 is 14 amino acids. The CDR3 here is CSARSAQGGEKLFF. In DNA form, the CDR3 reads TGCAGTGCTAGGTCGGCACAGGGGGGTGAAAAACTGTTTTTT.

The chain uses TRBV28 and TRBJ2-1; 8 nucleotides line up with TRBD2. After removal of 10 bases from V and 4 bases from J, the junction contained 9 bases not matched to a gene. The length of the CDR3 is 14 residues. CDR1 and CDR2 from the germline V gene are MDHEN and SYDVKM. The CDR3 region has the DNA TGTGCCACCCGAGCTAGCGGGCGGTACAATGAGCAGTTCTTC. It translates to CATRASGRYNEQFF.

At least ten counts were recorded for this clonotype. The V call is TRBV20-1, the J call TRBJ2-1; TRBD2 might be the D (6 bases). With 2 bases removed from V and 3 bases from J, the gap between germline ends came to 8 bases. The CDR3 has 13 residues. Germline V gene data show CDR1 as DFQATT and CDR2 as SNEGSKA (reference sequence). CDR3 amino acids: CSARRGNYNEQFF. The CDR3 bases are TGCAGTGCTAGACGGGGGAACTACAATGAGCAGTTCTTC.

This clonotype showed up many times. The chain joins TRBV5-1 to TRBJ2-2; D uncertain. The ends were cut back, 2 bases at V and 1 base at J, with 21 bases in the middle. The CDR3 spans 19 residues. Germline loops: CDR1 SGHRS, CDR2 YFSETQ. The DNA for the CDR3 is TGCGCCAGCAGCTTCCCCGAGTGGGTTAATGCTTGGAACACCGGGGAGCTGTTTTTT. Its protein product is CASSFPEWVNAWNTGELFF. The complete variable domain, with remaining parts taken from reference TRBV5-1 and TRBJ2-2, reads KAGVTQTPRYLIKTRGQQVTLSCSPISGHRSVSWYQQTPGQGLQFLFEYFSETQRNKGNFPGRFSGRQFSNSRSEMNVSTLELGDSALYLCASSFPEWVNAWNTGELFFGEGSRLTVL.

This clonotype was counted at least ten times. The rearrangement joins TRBV12-3 or TRBV12-4 to TRBJ2-7; TRBD2 matches 9 bases. After removal of 1 base from V and 9 bases from J, the junction contained 4 bases not matched to a gene. The CDR3 length is 13 residues. CDR3 bases: TGTGCCAGCAGTTTAGAGCTAGCGGGGATGCAGTACTTC. Translated, it gives CASSLELAGMQYF.

This clonotype was seen at least ten times. This sequence joins TRBV7-6 and TRBJ1-1; D remains unclear. This CDR3 has 15 amino acids. V lost 6 bases and J 0 bases, leaving 14 bases between the germline ends. Germline V gene lookup returns CDR1 SGHVS and CDR2 FNYEAQ. CDR3 in amino acids: CASSSTGVMNTEAFF. For the CDR3, the DNA is TGTGCCAGCAGTTCCACCGGCGTGATGAACACTGAAGCTTTCTTT.

To note about this clonotype: As the CDR3 is not closed by the conserved phenylalanine or tryptophan, this likely results from a read error. The chain carries TRBV12-3 or TRBV12-4 and TRBJ2-3; D remains ambiguous. V gave up 4 bases and J gave up 5 bases, with 7 bases separating them. The CDR3 is 12 residues long. CDR3: CASSSRIDTQYS. The DNA of the CDR3 is TGTGCCAGCAGTTCCCGCATAGATACGCAGTATTCT.

The table lists this clonotype with many counts. This chain links TRBV5-1 with TRBJ2-7, with D perhaps matching TRBD1 (5 bases). CDR1 and CDR2 (germline): SGHRS, YFSETQ. This CDR3 comprises 13 residues. The V gene lost 0 bases and the J gene lost 2 bases, with 6 bases spanning the gap. The CDR3 region is CASSLGGPYEQYF. CDR3 DNA sequence: TGCGCCAGCAGCTTGGGGGGCCCCTACGAGCAGTACTTC.

This clonotype was counted many times. This sequence joins TRBV3-1 and TRBJ2-5; no clear D. V lost 4 bases and J lost 3, with 21 bases in between. CDR3 length: 17 residues. Germline V gives CDR1 LGHDT, CDR2 YNNKEL (reference sequence). The CDR3 region has the DNA TGTGCCAGCAGCCGGGGATCCGACTGGACCGATAAAGAGACCCAGTACTTC. As protein: CASSRGSDWTDKETQYF.

The table lists this clonotype with many counts. This rearrangement joins TRBV7-2 to TRBJ2-5, with TRBD2 as a possible D gene (6 bases). The CDR3 extends over 9 amino acids. Per germline, CDR1 SGHTA and CDR2 FQGNSA. CDR3 residues: CCGEETQYF. CDR3 DNA sequence: TGTTGCGGGGAAGAGACCCAGTACTTC. Combining the CDR3 with reference TRBV7-2 and TRBJ2-5 gives the whole variable domain GAGVSQSPSNKVTEKGKDVELRCDPISGHTALYWYRQSLGQGLEFLIYFQGNSAPDKSGLPSDRFSAERTGGSVSTLTIQRTQQEDSAVYLCCGEETQYFGPGTRLLVL.

This clonotype was counted ten times or more. The chain combines TRBV2 with TRBJ2-2, with 9 bases lining up with TRBD1. The CDR3 has 16 amino acids. Germline V lookup: CDR1 SNHLY, CDR2 FYNNEI. V was clipped by 7 bases and J by 4 bases; unmatched bases: 10. The CDR3 nucleotides are TGTGCCAGCACCGGGACAGGGCTTCGAGGCACCGGGGAGCTGTTTTTT. Translating it yields CASTGTGLRGTGELFF.

This clonotype was counted ten times or more. The rearrangement uses TRBV4-1 and TRBJ2-2; D gene uncertain. The germline V gene encodes CDR1 MGHRA and CDR2 YSYEKL. The CDR3 runs to 14 residues. With 1 base removed from V and 13 bases from J, the gap between germline ends came to 16 bases. This CDR3 is CASSQGAASYGLFF. CDR3 DNA: TGCGCCAGCAGCCAAGGGGCAGCGAGCTATGGGCTGTTTTTT.

This clonotype was recorded many times. The chain uses TRBV12-3 or TRBV12-4 and TRBJ2-5; D ambiguous. Trimming took off 0 bases at V and 0 bases at J, with 11 bases between the two ends. The CDR3 sequence is 16 residues long. The CDR3 loop is CASSLASRPNQETQYF. CDR3 nucleotides: TGTGCCAGCAGTTTAGCGTCACGACCGAACCAAGAGACCCAGTACTTC.

In DNA form, the CDR3 reads TGTGCCAGCAGCCCCGAACAGGAGGCCAACGTCCTGACTTTC. This encodes CASSPEQEANVLTF. The V and J genes are TRBV7-3 and TRBJ2-6; TRBD1 might be the D (5 bases). Germline CDR1 and CDR2: SGHTA and FQGTGA. The CDR3 runs 14 residues. V was shortened by 5 bases and J by 6 bases, with 11 bases between the two germline ends.

This clonotype was found many times. The gene calls are TRBV5-6 and TRBJ2-7; the D is unclear. V was shortened by 0 bases and J by 6 bases, with 16 bases between the two germline ends. Germline V gives CDR1 SGHDT, CDR2 YYEEEE. CDR3 length: 15 amino acids. The DNA for the CDR3 is TGTGCCAGCAGCTTGGGGGATGCCTTATGGGGCGAGCAGTACTTC. It specifies CASSLGDALWGEQYF.

This clonotype showed up many times. V is TRBV20-1 and J is TRBJ1-5, with 7 positions matching TRBD1. Trimming took 4 bases from V and 4 from J; bases not matched to a gene: 10. CDR1 is DFQATT, CDR2 SNEGSKA, per germline (reference sequence). The CDR3 consists of 15 residues. CDR3 loop: CSATARGTANQPQHF. The CDR3 nucleotides read TGCAGTGCTACGGCCCGGGGGACAGCAAATCAGCCCCAGCATTTT.

This clonotype has a count of ten or more. The chain uses TRBV29-1 and TRBJ1-3; D is perhaps TRBD1 (5 bases). This CDR3 comprises 13 residues. Germline values: CDR1 SQVTM, CDR2 ANQGSEA. Trimming removed 6 bases from V and 3 bases from J, with 12 bases in between. CDR3 sequence: CSVTGEGGNTIYF. The CDR3 bases are TGCAGCGTCACAGGAGAGGGTGGAAACACCATATATTTT.

This clonotype has a count of ten or more. The CDR3 is CASSVAGEMGGYTF. DNA of the CDR3: TGTGCCAGCAGCGTAGCAGGGGAGATGGGCGGCTACACCTTC. This chain joins TRBV9 and TRBJ1-2, with D possibly TRBD1 on 6 matching bases. The CDR3 extends over 14 amino acids. From germline, CDR1 is SGDLS and CDR2 YYNGEE. With 0 bases removed from V and 8 bases from J, the gap between germline ends came to 14 bases.

This clonotype has a handful of counts. This sequence joins TRBV7-9 and TRBJ2-7; 11 bases fit TRBD2. The germline V gene has CDR1 SEHNR and CDR2 FQNEAQ (reference sequence). This CDR3 spans 13 amino acids. J was trimmed by 5 bases and V by 7 bases; bases with no gene match: 4. The CDR3 here is CASMISGGDEQYF. As DNA, the CDR3 is TGTGCCAGCATGATTAGCGGGGGGGACGAGCAGTACTTC.